This T cell receptor beta chain derives from a study of shared clonotypes between healthy human individuals. In the original analysis: Junction-only immunoSEQ data arrived without quality scores, meaning filtering differed. Method: immunoSEQ multiplex PCR; TCRdb's copy keeps in-frame clones and lacks some. V, J and clone size are those of that table, while D and trimming were read from the DNA. The sample shows some 300,000 clones, around 70% of them seen only once. Free of recent acute infections or vaccinations, the donors were healthy HIV-negative adults. A note on this clone: The antigen remains unidentified.

Findings and caveats of the study: For sorted subsets, rarefaction showed incomplete sequencing despite large depth. Deeper or shallower sequencing was expected to change how clonotypes are shared among donors.

The sequence came from a man aged 25-45 years in good health. The sample taken for sequencing was memory CD4+ T cells sorted from blood. Subset given: CD45RA-negative fraction.

The CDR3 reads CASSSSGNTGELFF. In DNA, the CDR3 is TGTGCCAGCAGTTCTAGCGGGAACACCGGGGAGCTGTTTTTT. The rearrangement joins TRBV2 to TRBJ2-2; 7 nucleotides match TRBD2. Trimming at V came to 5 bases and at J to 1 base, leaving 1 base not matched to a gene. Germline loops: CDR1 SNHLY, CDR2 FYNNEI. The CDR3 is 14 amino acids.